The 28 T cell receptor beta chains given below trace back to one sample, sequenced in a study of blood T cells in healthy people across ages. A second PCR of roughly 6 to 12 cycles used a sample-barcoded 5' primer and a J-beta primer mix. One entry per CDR3 protein, called by TCRdb with MiXCR from the 5' RACE reads. The data hold some 750,000 distinct CDR3 sequences, with about a fifth observed a single time. The sample comprised blood. The source of these receptors is a man between 65 and 85 years old in good health.

Worth noting for this clonotype: A junction boundary mismatches the germline segment, possibly from a read error. The chain recombines TRBV6-1 with TRBJ2-7, with D tentatively TRBD1 (6 bases). The CDR3 loop spans 13 amino acids. Germline loops: CDR1 MNHNS, CDR2 SASEGT. The CDR3 DNA reads as TGTGCCGGCAGTGATGGGGGCCTCTACGAGCAGTACTTC. Translated: CAGSDGGLYEQYF.

The chain carries TRBV24-1 and TRBJ2-3; D not certain. V was cut by 2 bases and J by 2 bases, with 10 bases left in between. The V gene's germline CDR1 is KGHDR and CDR2 SFDVKD. The CDR3 is 15 residues long. The CDR3 loop is CATSDSHSLTDTQYF. The CDR3 DNA follows: TGTGCCACCAGTGATTCCCACAGCCTCACAGATACGCAGTATTTT.

The gene calls are TRBV7-2 and TRBJ2-1; D gene uncertain. CDR1 and CDR2 from the germline V gene are SGHTA and FQGNSA. The CDR3 is 15 amino acids. Trimming shortened V by 2 bases and J by 4 bases, and 12 bases separated the two germline ends. CDR3 nucleotides: TGTGCCAGCAGCTTACAGCGAGTTGCGTACAATGAGCAGTTCTTC. Translating gives CASSLQRVAYNEQFF.

This clonotype appeared a single time. This chain links TRBV15 with TRBJ2-1, with D possibly matching TRBD1 (5 bases). V was trimmed by 1 base and J by 8 bases, leaving 9 bases between them. This CDR3 is built from 13 residues. Per germline, CDR1 LNHNV and CDR2 YYDKDF (reference sequence). The CDR3 bases are TGTGCCACCAGCAGAGGGGGCTCGCATGAGCAGTTCTTC. It is translated as CATSRGGSHEQFF. Full variable domain (outside the CDR3, taken from reference TRBV15 and TRBJ2-1): DAMVIQNPRYQVTQFGKPVTLSCSQTLNHNVMYWYQQKSSQAPKLLFHYYDKDFNNEADTPDNFQSRRPNTSFCFLDIRSPGLGDTAMYLCATSRGGSHEQFFGPGTRLTVL.

The J gene is TRBJ2-5, the V gene TRBV20-1; a possible D gene is TRBD1 (5 bases). This CDR3 has 17 residues. Trimming took 4 bases from V and 2 from J, leaving 23 bases between them. From germline, CDR1 is DFQATT and CDR2 SNEGSKA (reference sequence). Written as DNA, the CDR3 is TGCAGTGCTATCCCGGACAAGGTTGACGGAGATCAAGAGACCCAGTACTTC. The encoded protein is CSAIPDKVDGDQETQYF.

The rearrangement uses TRBV12-3 or TRBV12-4 and TRBJ2-1, with 11 bases lining up with TRBD2. V was pared by 2 bases and J by 4 bases, with 4 bases of the junction left unmatched. This CDR3 is 16 amino acids long. In DNA form, the CDR3 reads TGTGCCAGCAGTTTATCGACTAGCGGGGTTTACAATGAGCAGTTCTTC. This sequence encodes CASSLSTSGVYNEQFF.

This chain connects TRBV3-1 to TRBJ2-5, with 9 nucleotides matching TRBD1. This CDR3 comprises 18 residues. Germline-derived CDR1 and CDR2 are LGHDT and YNNKEL (reference sequence). V lost 1 base, J lost 5 bases, and 14 bases stayed unmatched. DNA for the CDR3: TGTGCCAGCAGCCAAGTCTGGGAAAGGACAGGGGTTGGGGAGACCCAGTACTTC. Its protein product is CASSQVWERTGVGETQYF.

This chain links TRBV12-3 or TRBV12-4 with TRBJ2-7; D gene uncertain. The tail of the sequence fits TRBJ2-5 better, so the J call may be wrong. The CDR3 is 13 amino acids. The CDR3 nucleotides are TGTGCCAGCAGGGAAAATGGCTGGGAGACCCAGTACTTC. It translates to CASRENGWETQYF.

The rearrangement links TRBV6-5 to TRBJ1-2; possible D gene TRBD1, 5 bases. In germline, CDR1 is MNHEY, CDR2 SVGAGI. The CDR3 length is 15 residues. V lost 5 bases to trimming and J lost 1 base, with 14 bases between them. In DNA form, the CDR3 reads TGTGCCAGCAGTCCCCGGGACGGGAATAACTATGGCTACACCTTC. Its protein product is CASSPRDGNNYGYTF.

The rearrangement joins TRBV4-1 to TRBJ2-5; the match to TRBD2 covers 9 bases. The J call may not be correct, given that the DNA end is closer to TRBJ2-1. This CDR3 is 16 amino acids long. From germline, CDR1 is MGHRA and CDR2 YSYEKL. For the CDR3, the DNA is TGCGCCAGCAGCCAGTTAGCGGGGGTTGAGGCAGATGAGCAGTTCTTC. It codes for CASSQLAGVEADEQFF.

The V and J genes are TRBV6-4 and TRBJ2-1, with TRBD2 identical over 9 bases. The V gene end was trimmed by 5 bases and the J gene end by 1 base; junction bases not matched to a gene: 6. This CDR3 is 16 amino acids long. The V gene's germline CDR1 is MRHNA and CDR2 SNTAGT. The CDR3 nucleotides read TGTGCCAGCAGTCTAGGGAGCGGGAGGTCCTACAATGAGCAGTTCTTC. Amino acids: CASSLGSGRSYNEQFF.

This clonotype was detected a few times. The chain couples TRBV3-1 to TRBJ2-2; 10 positions match TRBD2. CDR3 length: 16 residues. Germline lookup yields CDR1 LGHDT and CDR2 YNNKEL (reference sequence). The V segment lost 4 bases and the J segment 5 bases; nucleotides outside the gene matches: 7. CDR3 region: CASSPGLAATTGELFF. In nucleotides, the CDR3 is TGTGCCAGCAGCCCCGGACTAGCGGCGACAACCGGGGAGCTGTTTTTT. Based on the CDR3 plus reference TRBV3-1 and TRBJ2-2, the full variable domain is DTAVSQTPKYLVTQMGNDKSIKCEQNLGHDTMYWYKQDSKKFLKIMFSYNNKELIINETVPNRFSPKSPDKAHLNLHINSLELGDSAVYFCASSPGLAATTGELFFGEGSRLTVL.

The V call is TRBV28, the J call TRBJ2-7; 8 bases fit TRBD1. Germline values: CDR1 MDHEN, CDR2 SYDVKM. The CDR3 is 15 residues long. The CDR3 DNA sequence: TGTGCGAGCAGTAAGCGGACAGGGCACTCCTACGAGCAGTACGTC. It specifies CASSKRTGHSYEQYV.

This chain links TRBV11-1 with TRBJ2-1; D gene uncertain. There are 13 residues in the CDR3. Germline V gene sequence: CDR1 SGHAT, CDR2 FQDESV (reference sequence). Trimming stripped 5 bases from V and 9 bases from J, with 14 bases between. The CDR3 loop reads CASSRVRAGEQFF. CDR3 sequence (DNA): TGTGCCAGCAGCCGGGTTAGGGCCGGTGAGCAGTTCTTC.

This clonotype turned up a few times. The chain couples TRBV2 to TRBJ1-4; D possibly corresponds to TRBD1 (5 bases). Trimming took off 7 bases at V and 12 bases at J, with 18 bases between the two ends. Germline-derived CDR1 and CDR2 are SNHLY and FYNNEI. The CDR3 has 13 amino acids. The CDR3 region is CASNQGIIRELFF. The CDR3 region has the DNA TGTGCCAGCAACCAAGGGATCATCAGGGAACTGTTTTTT.

This chain connects TRBV3-1 to TRBJ1-1; unclear D gene. CDR3 size: 13 residues. The germline V gene encodes CDR1 LGHDT and CDR2 YNNKEL (reference sequence). Trimming cost V 5 bases and J 6 bases, with 13 bases left between them. The CDR3 sequence: CASSFGLYAEAFF. The DNA for the CDR3 is TGTGCCAGCAGCTTCGGACTGTACGCTGAAGCTTTCTTT.

This clonotype turned up a few times. This chain links TRBV5-6 with TRBJ2-5; D is perhaps TRBD2 (7 bases). The J call could be wrong; TRBJ2-1 is a better fit for the DNA end. Germline CDR1 SGHDT, CDR2 YYEEEE. The CDR3 loop spans 15 amino acids. In nucleotides, the CDR3 is TGTGCCAGCAGCTTTTCCCCCGGGGGGCTCGATGAGCAGTTCTTC. The encoded protein is CASSFSPGGLDEQFF.

This clonotype was counted a few times. The chain carries TRBV3-1 and TRBJ2-3; 8 bases match TRBD2. CDR1 is LGHDT, CDR2 YNNKEL, per germline (reference sequence). This CDR3 spans 15 amino acids. J was trimmed by 5 bases and V by 3 bases; bases with no gene match: 7. CDR3: CASSHTAGAGDTQYF. CDR3 sequence (DNA): TGTGCCAGCAGCCACACAGCGGGAGCTGGAGATACGCAGTATTTT.

The chain employs TRBV14 and TRBJ2-1, with D perhaps matching TRBD1 (5 bases). The CDR3 is made up of 15 amino acids. V dropped 1 base and J dropped 8 bases, with 15 bases sitting between them. Germline assignment: CDR1 SGHDN and CDR2 FVKESK. CDR3 nucleotide sequence: TGTGCCAGCAGCCAAGGTTTTAGCTGGGGCGATGAGCAGTTCTTC. It is translated as CASSQGFSWGDEQFF.

Regarding this clonotype: The junction shows a germline mismatch at one end, possibly a read error. This chain connects TRBV3-1 to TRBJ1-5; a possible D gene is TRBD1 (6 bases). Germline V gene lookup returns CDR1 LGHDT and CDR2 YNNKEL (reference sequence). The CDR3 runs 14 residues. CDR3 sequence: CAGSLGGLNQPQHF. CDR3 nucleotide sequence: TGTGCCGGCAGCCTCGGGGGGCTGAATCAGCCCCAGCATTTT.

The rearrangement uses TRBV12-3 or TRBV12-4 and TRBJ2-7, with 8 bases that match TRBD2. The CDR3 totals 14 residues. With 1 base clipped from V and 3 bases from J, the junction kept 2 bases outside the gene matches. The CDR3 loop is CASSLGTSGYEQYV. The CDR3 DNA sequence: TGTGCCAGCAGTTTAGGCACTAGCGGCTACGAGCAGTACGTC.

The chain is built from TRBV29-1 and TRBJ2-1; the D is unclear. The J call may be mistaken, given a closer DNA end match to TRBJ2-5. This CDR3 region has 12 residues. Germline assignment: CDR1 SQVTM and CDR2 ANQGSEA. The CDR3 sequence: CSVREAEETQYF. The CDR3 DNA reads as TGCAGCGTGAGAGAGGCAGAAGAGACCCAGTACTTC.

The V and J genes are TRBV2 and TRBJ1-2; maybe TRBD1 (5 bases). The CDR3 is made up of 16 amino acids. In germline, CDR1 is SNHLY, CDR2 FYNNEI. V lost 6 bases, J lost 4 bases, and 21 bases lay in between. CDR3 sequence: CASSDYSGGQSYGYTF. The CDR3 nucleotides read TGTGCCAGCAGCGACTATTCCGGTGGACAAAGCTATGGCTACACCTTC.

This clonotype was detected only a few times. The chain links TRBV29-1 to TRBJ1-1; no definite D call. Germline V gene lookup returns CDR1 SQVTM and CDR2 ANQGSEA. The V end was cut by 7 bases, the J end by 0 bases, with 18 bases between. The length of the CDR3 is 15 residues. Written as DNA, the CDR3 is TGCAGCGCCCGATTTCGCGGGCAGATGAACACTGAAGCTTTCTTT. Translating gives CSARFRGQMNTEAFF.

The chain links TRBV7-9 to TRBJ1-4, with D unclear. The germline CDR1 and CDR2 sequences are SEHNR and FQNEAQ (reference sequence). The V end lost 4 bases, the J end lost 8 bases, and 11 bases lay between the germline ends. CDR3 length: 13 residues. CDR3 in DNA: TGTGCCAGCAGCTCCGTCCCCCGGGAAAAACTGTTTTTT. As protein: CASSSVPREKLFF.

This clonotype showed up just a few times. The J gene is TRBJ1-1, the V gene TRBV29-1; 7 bases match TRBD1. This CDR3 region has 10 residues. J lost 10 bases, V lost 5 bases, and 4 bases had no gene match. CDR1 and CDR2 (germline): SQVTM, ANQGSEA. CDR3 amino acids: CSVKTGLAFF. CDR3 DNA: TGCAGCGTTAAGACAGGGTTAGCTTTCTTT.

V and J are TRBV20-1 and TRBJ1-4, with a possible D match to TRBD1 (5 bases). Germline loops: CDR1 DFQATT, CDR2 SNEGSKA (reference sequence). Trimming cost V 5 bases and J 3 bases, with 19 bases left between them. This CDR3 contains 16 residues. CDR3: CSAPKGFRAANEKLFF. The DNA for the CDR3 is TGCAGTGCTCCAAAGGGGTTCCGTGCAGCTAATGAAAAACTGTTTTTT.

There are a few counts of this clonotype. The chain combines TRBV20-1 with TRBJ2-3; 7 nucleotides match TRBD1. V lost 0 bases, J lost 1 base, and 4 bases stayed unmatched. This CDR3 has 15 residues. CDR1 is DFQATT and CDR2 is SNEGSKA in the germline V gene (reference sequence). CDR3 residues: CSARDPGQGTDTQYF. CDR3 DNA sequence: TGCAGTGCTAGAGATCCTGGACAGGGCACAGATACGCAGTATTTT.